This T cell receptor beta chain originates from a study of OX40 agonist ivuxolimab in advanced cancers. In the case of this clone: The same CDR3 is also encoded by other DNA sequences in this sample.

The assay was immunoSEQ multiplex PCR, and TCRdb's table has in-frame clones only and misses some. The sample has about 30,000 clones; just over 90% are singletons. The ends lost 0 bases at V and 4 bases at J; junction bases unmatched: 7. CDR3 length: 17 residues. Germline V CDR1 and CDR2: MNHEY, SMNVEV (reference sequence). This specimen was CD4+ or CD8+ T cells sorted from blood, taken in a trial of the OX40 agonist ivuxolimab. The sequence derives from an adult with an advanced solid tumor such as melanoma, head and neck, liver or kidney cancer. The rearrangement uses TRBV27 and TRBJ2-7; 12 positions agree with TRBD2. The chain's CDR3 is CASSLSGLAGGYYEQYF. Written as DNA, the CDR3 is TGTGCCAGCAGTTTATCTGGTCTAGCGGGAGGGTATTACGAGCAGTACTTC.